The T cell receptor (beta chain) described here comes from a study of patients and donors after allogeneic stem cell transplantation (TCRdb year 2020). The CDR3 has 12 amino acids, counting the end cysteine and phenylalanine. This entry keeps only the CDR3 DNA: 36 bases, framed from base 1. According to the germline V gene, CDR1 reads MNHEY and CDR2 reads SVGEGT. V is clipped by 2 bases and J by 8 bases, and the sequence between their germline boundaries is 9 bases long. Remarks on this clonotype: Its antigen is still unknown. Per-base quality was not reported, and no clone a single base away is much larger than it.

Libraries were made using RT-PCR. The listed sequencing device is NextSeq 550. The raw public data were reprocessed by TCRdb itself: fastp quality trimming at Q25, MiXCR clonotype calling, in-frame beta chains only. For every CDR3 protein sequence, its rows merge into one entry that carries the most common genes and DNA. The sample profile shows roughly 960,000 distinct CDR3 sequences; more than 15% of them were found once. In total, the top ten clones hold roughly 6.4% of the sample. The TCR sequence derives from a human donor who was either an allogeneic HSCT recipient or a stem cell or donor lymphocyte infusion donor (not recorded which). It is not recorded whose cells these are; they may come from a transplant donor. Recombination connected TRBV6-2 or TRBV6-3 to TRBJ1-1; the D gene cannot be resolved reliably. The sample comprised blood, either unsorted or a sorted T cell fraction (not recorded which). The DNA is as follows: TGTGCCAGCAGTTACGTGGCGGCCGAAGCTTTCTTT. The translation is CASSYVAAEAFF.